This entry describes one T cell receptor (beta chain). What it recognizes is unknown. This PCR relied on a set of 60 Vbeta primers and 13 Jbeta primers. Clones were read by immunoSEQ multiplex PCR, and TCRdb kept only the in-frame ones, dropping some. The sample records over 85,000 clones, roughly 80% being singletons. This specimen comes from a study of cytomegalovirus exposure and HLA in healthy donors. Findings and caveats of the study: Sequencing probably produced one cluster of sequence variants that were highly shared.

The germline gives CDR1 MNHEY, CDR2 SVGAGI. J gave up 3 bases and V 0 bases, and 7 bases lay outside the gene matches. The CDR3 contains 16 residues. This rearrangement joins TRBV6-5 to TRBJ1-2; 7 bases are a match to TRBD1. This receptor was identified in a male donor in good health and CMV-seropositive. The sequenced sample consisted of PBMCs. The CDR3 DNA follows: TGTGCCAGCAGTTACTCCGAAAGACAGGGCGACTATGGCTACACCTTC. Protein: CASSYSERQGDYGYTF.